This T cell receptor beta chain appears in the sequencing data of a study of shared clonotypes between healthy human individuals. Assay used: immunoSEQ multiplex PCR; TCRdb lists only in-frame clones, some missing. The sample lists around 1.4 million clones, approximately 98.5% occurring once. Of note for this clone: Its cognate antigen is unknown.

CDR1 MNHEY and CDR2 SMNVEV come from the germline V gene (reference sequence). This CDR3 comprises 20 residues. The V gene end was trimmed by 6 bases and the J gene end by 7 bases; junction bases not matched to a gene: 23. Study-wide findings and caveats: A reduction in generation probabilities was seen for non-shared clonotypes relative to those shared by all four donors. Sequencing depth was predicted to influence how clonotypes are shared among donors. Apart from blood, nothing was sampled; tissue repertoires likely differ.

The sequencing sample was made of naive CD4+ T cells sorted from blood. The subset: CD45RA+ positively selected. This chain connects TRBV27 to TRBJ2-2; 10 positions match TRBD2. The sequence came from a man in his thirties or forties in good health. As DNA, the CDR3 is TGTGCCAGCAGCCGTCGAAGTCCTGTAGCGGGAGGCACGGGTATCGGGGAGCTGTTTTTT. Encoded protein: CASSRRSPVAGGTGIGELFF.